This is a list of T cell receptor beta chains from one sample in a study of early T cells in non-severe SARS-CoV-2 infection. TCRdb re-analysed the 5' RACE reads in MiXCR, keeping a single row per CDR3 protein. Of tens of thousands of distinct CDR3 sequences detected, around 13% appear once; the ten largest clones hold 5% to 7.5%. Input material: whole blood. The receptors were sampled from an adult who was a healthcare worker with PCR-confirmed SARS-CoV-2 infection or an uninfected control (not recorded which). CDR3s include the opening cysteine and the closing phenylalanine or tryptophan. Each record gives: CDR3 length, D gene, V gene, J gene, clone size, CDR3 DNA, CDR3 protein. D genes are given only for firm matches. Size tells how often a clone was seen (once, few, many) or the class of an expanded clone, and some rows leave it out.

16	-	TRBV6-6	TRBJ1-2	-	TGTGCCAGCCCCAAGGCGGCGGCAGAAGACCCCCATGGCTACACCTTC	CASPKAAAEDPHGYTF
13	-	TRBV6-1	TRBJ1-2	few	TGTGCCAGCAGCGTCGACAGCCCCTATGGCTACACCTTC	CASSVDSPYGYTF
17	TRBD1	TRBV7-8	TRBJ2-3	-	TGTGCCAGCAGCCGGACGGGGACAGGGGCGATCACAGATACGCAGTATTTT	CASSRTGTGAITDTQYF
13	TRBD1	TRBV10-3	TRBJ2-5	many	TGTGCCATCAGCGATCCGGGACAGGGAACCCAGTACTTC	CAISDPGQGTQYF
14	-	TRBV7-9	TRBJ2-7	many	TGTGCCAGCAGCTTAGTAGGCACTTTAGGCGAGCAGTACTTC	CASSLVGTLGEQYF
16	-	TRBV6-6	TRBJ1-6	few	TGTGCCAGCAGTTATGGCGGGCAGGCATATAATTCACCCCTCCACTTT	CASSYGGQAYNSPLHF
15	-	TRBV5-1	TRBJ1-4	few	TGCGCCAGCAGCTTGGTTTCCGGGCCGAATGAAAAACTGTTTTTT	CASSLVSGPNEKLFF
15	-	TRBV7-9	TRBJ1-1	few	TGTGCCAGCAGCTTAGCACAGGGTTCGAACACTGAAGCTTTCTTT	CASSLAQGSNTEAFF
14	-	TRBV6-6	TRBJ1-5	-	TGTGCCAGCAGTTACGTACAGCCTGATCAGCCCCAGCATTTT	CASSYVQPDQPQHF
16	-	TRBV7-9	TRBJ1-1	few	TGTGCCAGCAGCTCAGAGGAAAAAGGGTGGGACACTGAAGCTTTCTTT	CASSSEEKGWDTEAFF
13	TRBD1	TRBV6-2/TRBV6-3	TRBJ1-2	few	TGTGCCAGCAGCCGGACAGGGAACTATGGCTACACCTTC	CASSRTGNYGYTF
15	-	TRBV27	TRBJ1-1	many	TGTGCCAGCAGTCTAGGACAGAGCATGAACACTGAAGCTTTCTTT	CASSLGQSMNTEAFF
14	-	TRBV28	TRBJ1-5	few	TGTGCCAGCAGTTTCGGCAGGGCCAATCAGCCCCAGCATTTT	CASSFGRANQPQHF
18	TRBD2	TRBV4-2	TRBJ2-3	few	TGTGCCAGCAGCCAACGAAGTACCCGGGAGGGTTTTTCCGATACGCAGTATTTT	CASSQRSTREGFSDTQYF
15	-	TRBV5-1	TRBJ2-3	-	TGCGCCAGCAGCTTAGGACTACCAGTCACAGATACGCAGTATTTT	CASSLGLPVTDTQYF
16	TRBD2	TRBV20-1	TRBJ2-1	many	TGCAGTGCTAGAGATCATGGGCTAGCGGGGGACAATGAGCAGTTCTTC	CSARDHGLAGDNEQFF
12	-	TRBV11-2	TRBJ1-1	-	TGTGCCAGCAGCTACGGGGGCCCTGAAGCTTTCTTT	CASSYGGPEAFF
13	-	TRBV7-6	TRBJ1-2	-	TGTGCCAGCAGCTCCTTCAGGGGCAATGGCTACACCTTC	CASSSFRGNGYTF
14	TRBD1	TRBV7-6	TRBJ1-1	few	TGTGCCAGCAGCCCGACAGGGATGAACACTGAAGCTTTCTTT	CASSPTGMNTEAFF
15	TRBD1	TRBV7-6	TRBJ2-1	many	TGTGCCAGCAGCTTAGGTGGACAGGATTACAATGAGCAGTTCTTC	CASSLGGQDYNEQFF
16	-	TRBV5-1	TRBJ2-3	few	TGCGCCAGCGGTTCCGTGGGCCGAGGGGCACCAGATACGCAGTATTTT	CASGSVGRGAPDTQYF
17	-	TRBV7-2	TRBJ1-1	many	TGTGCCAGCAGCTTAGCGCTTTACAGTTTCGAGAACACTGAAGCTTTCTTT	CASSLALYSFENTEAFF